This T cell receptor beta chain was recovered during a study of blood T cells in healthy people across ages. Aged roughly 6 to 100, donors were systemically healthy Caucasians from Russia. The study's findings and limits: There was a strong correlation between TCR beta diversity and naive T cell percentage.

Looked up from germline, CDR1 is MNHEY and CDR2 is SMNVEV (reference sequence). The V segment lost 5 bases and the J segment 2 bases; nucleotides outside the gene matches: 9. CDR3 length equals 19 residues. Alongside a J-beta primer mix, a sample-barcoded 5' primer served in a second PCR lasting about 7 to 12 cycles. TCRdb fed the 5' RACE reads into MiXCR, producing one record per CDR3 protein. The profile covers 700,000 to 900,000 distinct CDR3 sequences, with roughly 25% appearing a single time and 2.5% to 3.5% taken by the ten largest. Concerning this clonotype itself: Its antigen remains unidentified.

A further study also used this sample, focusing on T cells of mothers and their children. That work states: Every mother produced more than 10 million TCR beta CDR3 reads, whereas every child provided several million. Slightly higher overlap, not significant, was seen in related mother-child pairs than in unrelated pairs.

The clonotype was recovered from a boy younger than 18 in good health. The specimen sequenced was blood. This chain links TRBV27 with TRBJ2-1; 16 bases fit TRBD2. The DNA for the CDR3 is TGTGCCAGCAGTCCACTTTCGGGACTAGCGGGGGGGCCCTACAATGAGCAGTTCTTC. It encodes CASSPLSGLAGGPYNEQFF.